This TCR beta chain was sequenced for a study of blood T cell repertoires in COVID-19. Looking at the study overall: Sites across the United States, Italy and Spain contributed samples from acute and convalescent COVID-19. The cDNA or gDNA used as material had been derived from T cells, B-cell-depleted T cells, or PBMCs.

In the authors' methods: The authors estimated nucleated cell counts from reference gene primer amplification. Using immunoSEQ multiplex PCR, the repertoire was profiled, and TCRdb retains in-frame clones only, with some absent. That table is the source of V, J and clone size, and D and trimming were worked out from the DNA. Of about 220,000 clones listed, approximately 81% are singletons. The CDR3 extends over 15 amino acids. The V gene end was trimmed by 3 bases and the J gene end by 4 bases; junction bases not matched to a gene: 8. The germline V gene encodes CDR1 DFQATT and CDR2 SNEGSKA (reference sequence).

Source material: peripheral blood. The chain has TRBV20-1 and TRBJ1-5, with 8 bases lining up with TRBD1. The TCR comes from a woman over 75 with acute or convalescent COVID-19. The CDR3: CSASKPGGGNQPQHF. In DNA, the CDR3 is TGCAGTGCTAGTAAACCAGGGGGCGGGAATCAGCCCCAGCATTTT.